These 22 T cell receptor beta chains share one sample of origin, sequenced in a study of T cell repertoires in aging, cancer and after chemotherapy. Amplification of TCR beta used genomic DNA extracted from peripheral blood. A mixed TRB-A/B primer pool amplified rearranged TRB by multiplex touch-down PCR. One entry per CDR3 protein results from TCRdb running MiXCR on the multiplex PCR reads. This sample has around 6,400 distinct CDR3 sequences, with 25% to 35% found just once. Source material: blood. The receptors were gathered from a human donor in good health.

By sample fraction, this clonotype is medium-sized. The gene calls are TRBV6-5 and TRBJ2-1; TRBD1 matches at 11 bases. This CDR3 has 16 residues. Germline V gene data show CDR1 as MNHEY and CDR2 as SVGAGI. V gave up 8 bases and J gave up 3 bases; unmatched junction bases: 9. The CDR3 loop reads CASGPVGTGGYNEQFF. The CDR3 nucleotides are TGTGCCAGCGGCCCGGTAGGGACAGGGGGCTACAATGAGCAGTTCTTC.

The V and J genes are TRBV5-1 and TRBJ2-5; D might be TRBD2 (5 bases). V was shortened by 4 bases and J by 5 bases, with 15 bases between the two germline ends. The CDR3 consists of 14 residues. Germline CDR1 SGHRS, CDR2 YFSETQ. The CDR3 DNA reads as TGCGCCAGCAGCGGTCTGGCGGGCCACGAGACCCAGTACTTC. The encoded protein is CASSGLAGHETQYF.

V is TRBV19 and J is TRBJ1-1, with D tentatively TRBD1 (6 bases). Trimming took off 10 bases at V and 3 bases at J, with 15 bases between the two ends. The CDR3 is 13 residues long. From germline, CDR1 is LNHDA and CDR2 SQIVND (reference sequence). As DNA, the CDR3 is TGTGCCACAACAGGGCGGTTATACACTGAAGCTTTCTTT. This sequence encodes CATTGRLYTEAFF.

The chain uses TRBV30 and TRBJ1-1; 7 bases map to TRBD1. Germline V lookup: CDR1 GTSNPN, CDR2 SVGIG (reference sequence). V was clipped by 4 bases and J by 4 bases; unmatched bases: 6. The CDR3 is 13 amino acids. The CDR3 loop reads CAWTSGGATEAFF. The CDR3 region has the DNA TGTGCCTGGACCTCAGGGGGGGCCACTGAAGCTTTCTTT.

The chain links TRBV11-2 to TRBJ2-1; 11 nucleotides match TRBD2. Germline V lookup: CDR1 SGHAT, CDR2 FQNNGV. This CDR3 region has 15 residues. V dropped 4 bases and J dropped 11; count of bases not matched to a gene: 10. This chain's CDR3 is CASSSGLAGGSKQFF. Written as DNA, the CDR3 is TGTGCCAGCAGCTCAGGACTAGCGGGCGGGTCGAAGCAGTTCTTC.

The chain uses TRBV7-9 and TRBJ1-4, with D possibly being TRBD1 (5 bases). Trimming took off 5 bases at V and 8 bases at J, with 18 bases between the two ends. Germline V gene sequence: CDR1 SEHNR, CDR2 FQNEAQ (reference sequence). This CDR3 is 15 amino acids long. CDR3 sequence (DNA): TGTGCCAGCAGCGCCAGACAGACTTTGGGGGAAAAACTGTTTTTT. It translates to CASSARQTLGEKLFF.

In its sample, this clonotype was seen a few times. This sequence joins TRBV11-3 and TRBJ2-7; D is uncertain. Germline values: CDR1 SGHNT, CDR2 YENEEA. With 0 bases removed from V and 5 bases from J, the gap between germline ends came to 8 bases. This CDR3 is 13 amino acids long. CDR3 bases: TGTGCCAGCAGCTTAGACAGGTTGAACGAGCAGTACTTC. It encodes CASSLDRLNEQYF. Using reference TRBV11-3 and TRBJ2-7 for the parts outside the CDR3, the full variable domain is EAGVVQSPRYKIIEKKQPVAFWCNPISGHNTLYWYLQNLGQGPELLIRYENEEAVDDSQLPKDRFSAERLKGVDSTLKIQPAELGDSAVYLCASSLDRLNEQYFGPGTRLTVT.

This clonotype has only a few counts. The gene calls are TRBV6-5 and TRBJ1-2, with D hard to call. Germline loops: CDR1 MNHEY, CDR2 SVGAGI. Trimming stripped 2 bases from V and 6 bases from J, with 16 bases between. The CDR3 is made up of 15 amino acids. The CDR3 nucleotides read TGTGCCAGCAGTTACGCCCCCCGGGGAGTAAATGGCTACACCTTC. Its translation is CASSYAPRGVNGYTF.

This clonotype is deemed medium-sized. The chain uses TRBV18 and TRBJ2-1; weak D call: TRBD2 (6 bases). CDR1 and CDR2 (germline): KGHSH, LQKENI. This CDR3 comprises 15 residues. Trimming stripped 6 bases from V and 5 bases from J, with 17 bases between. CDR3 residues: CASSPRMGGDNEQFF. CDR3 coding DNA: TGTGCCAGCTCGCCTCGAATGGGCGGGGACAATGAGCAGTTCTTC.

The V gene is TRBV18, the J gene TRBJ1-3; unclear D gene. Germline V lookup: CDR1 KGHSH, CDR2 LQKENI. Trimming cost V 6 bases and J 0 bases, with 9 bases left between them. CDR3 length: 14 residues. CDR3 DNA: TGTGCCAGCTCCTCGGGGAACTCTGGAAACACCATATATTTT. Translation: CASSSGNSGNTIYF.

This chain joins TRBV19 and TRBJ2-5, with 11 bases identical to TRBD1. This CDR3 region has 15 residues. Trimming took 10 bases from V and 5 from J; bases not matched to a gene: 12. Germline-derived CDR1 and CDR2 are LNHDA and SQIVND (reference sequence). The CDR3 DNA is TGTGCCACTGTCGCCGGGACAGGGGGGGACGAGACCCAGTACTTC. Translation gives CATVAGTGGDETQYF. Combining the CDR3 with reference TRBV19 and TRBJ2-5 gives the whole variable domain DGGITQSPKYLFRKEGQNVTLSCEQNLNHDAMYWYRQDPGQGLRLIYYSQIVNDFQKGDIAEGYSVSREKKESFPLTVTSAQKNPTAFYLCATVAGTGGDETQYFGPGTRLLVL.

The gene calls are TRBV7-2 and TRBJ2-1; no firm D call. The CDR3 sequence is 16 residues long. V was cut by 2 bases and J by 4 bases, with 15 bases left in between. The germline V gene has CDR1 SGHTA and CDR2 FQGNSA. In DNA, the CDR3 is TGTGCCAGCAGCTTAACCGGAGTAGGGATTTACAATGAGCAGTTCTTC. Translation gives CASSLTGVGIYNEQFF. Looking up the rest from reference TRBV7-2 and TRBJ2-1 gives the full variable domain: GAGVSQSPSNKVTEKGKDVELRCDPISGHTALYWYRQSLGQGLEFLIYFQGNSAPDKSGLPSDRFSAERTGGSVSTLTIQRTQQEDSAVYLCASSLTGVGIYNEQFFGPGTRLTVL.

This clonotype was detected only a few times. The V gene is TRBV18, the J gene TRBJ1-2, with D tentatively TRBD1 (6 bases). The CDR3 runs 14 residues. Germline CDR1 is KGHSH and CDR2 is LQKENI. Trimming took 3 bases from V and 6 from J, leaving 14 bases between them. The CDR3 sequence is CASSPNGGPHGYTF. The CDR3 DNA sequence: TGTGCCAGCTCACCCAATGGGGGGCCTCATGGCTACACCTTC.

The chain has TRBV24-1 and TRBJ2-7; D call uncertain. This CDR3 is built from 11 residues. Trimming cost V 10 bases and J 5 bases, with 11 bases left between them. Germline CDR1 KGHDR, CDR2 SFDVKD. The CDR3, as DNA: TGTGCCACAGGATTCAAGGACGAGCAGTACTTC. This encodes CATGFKDEQYF.

This clonotype was seen a single time. A single base separates this from a much larger clone, so it may be a read error. The chain employs TRBV11-3 and TRBJ1-2; 8 positions match TRBD1. J was trimmed by 10 bases and V by 2 bases; bases with no gene match: 6. This CDR3 is 13 amino acids long. Germline V gene sequence: CDR1 SGHNT, CDR2 YENEEA. CDR3 DNA: TGTGCCAGCAGCTTAAACAGGGGGGATGTCTACACCTTC. It encodes CASSLNRGDVYTF. The full variable domain, completed using reference TRBV11-3 and TRBJ1-2, is EAGVVQSPRYKIIEKKQPVAFWCNPISGHNTLYWYLQNLGQGPELLIRYENEEAVDDSQLPKDRFSAERLKGVDSTLKIQPAELGDSAVYLCASSLNRGDVYTFGSGTRLTVV.

V is TRBV24-1 and J is TRBJ2-3; the match to TRBD2 covers 12 bases. The CDR3 consists of 18 residues. V gave up 3 bases and J gave up 0 bases; unmatched junction bases: 6. In germline, CDR1 is KGHDR, CDR2 SFDVKD. The CDR3 sequence: CATSDGGLAGISTDTQYF. The CDR3 coding sequence is TGTGCCACCAGTGATGGCGGACTAGCGGGGATAAGCACAGATACGCAGTATTTT.

This chain connects TRBV5-4 to TRBJ2-1, with 9 nucleotides matching TRBD2. Germline assignment: CDR1 SGHNT and CDR2 YYREEE (reference sequence). This CDR3 region has 15 residues. After removal of 0 bases from V and 5 bases from J, the junction contained 3 bases not matched to a gene. The CDR3 protein is CASSLGSGGDNEQFF. DNA for the CDR3: TGTGCCAGCAGCTTGGGTAGCGGGGGAGACAATGAGCAGTTCTTC.

This clonotype was recorded a few times. The rearrangement uses TRBV12-3 or TRBV12-4 and TRBJ1-5, with D possibly TRBD1 on 6 matching bases. Deletions cut 4 bases from V and 3 bases from J, with 13 bases between. The CDR3 length is 15 residues. The chain's CDR3 is CASSSKGQPNQPQHF. The CDR3 DNA sequence: TGTGCCAGCAGTTCTAAAGGACAGCCCAATCAGCCCCAGCATTTT.

For this clonotype: One base away lies a much larger clone, so this may be a sequencing read error. V is TRBV11-1 and J is TRBJ2-7, with 12 bases lining up with TRBD1. The germline CDR1 and CDR2 sequences are SGHAT and FQDESV (reference sequence). The CDR3 has 15 residues. Trimming cost V 3 bases and J 7 bases; bases outside gene matches: 7. CDR3 in DNA: TGTGCCAGCAGCTTTCACGGGACAGGGGGCGATGAGCAGTACTTC. Encoded protein: CASSFHGTGGDEQYF.

The chain joins TRBV5-1 to TRBJ1-2; D may be TRBD1 (5 bases). V lost 5 bases to trimming and J lost 8 bases, with 13 bases between them. The CDR3 runs to 12 residues. CDR1 SGHRS and CDR2 YFSETQ come from the germline V gene. CDR3 sequence: CASRIQGFGYTF. The CDR3 DNA sequence: TGCGCCAGCAGAATTCAGGGCTTCGGCTACACCTTC.

By sample share, this clonotype is medium-sized. This sequence joins TRBV29-1 and TRBJ2-1; TRBD1 matches at 8 bases. The CDR3 runs to 17 residues. The germline V gene has CDR1 SQVTM and CDR2 ANQGSEA. The junction had 25 bases not matched to a gene; V was cut back by 8 bases and J by 10 bases. The CDR3 DNA reads TGCAGCTCCTACCTCTGGGACCAGGGGGCCAATGGGCCCGAGCAGTTCTTC. This gives the protein CSSYLWDQGANGPEQFF.

In DNA, the CDR3 is TGTGCCAGAAGCGTCAGAAGGACTTTGAACTACAATGAGCAGTTCTTC. It yields the protein CARSVRRTLNYNEQFF. The V call is TRBV5-3, the J call TRBJ2-1; D perhaps matches TRBD2 (5 bases). TRBV5-3 is recorded as an ORF, its role being uncertain. Trimming cost V 4 bases and J 3 bases, with 17 bases left between them. CDR3 length: 16 residues.